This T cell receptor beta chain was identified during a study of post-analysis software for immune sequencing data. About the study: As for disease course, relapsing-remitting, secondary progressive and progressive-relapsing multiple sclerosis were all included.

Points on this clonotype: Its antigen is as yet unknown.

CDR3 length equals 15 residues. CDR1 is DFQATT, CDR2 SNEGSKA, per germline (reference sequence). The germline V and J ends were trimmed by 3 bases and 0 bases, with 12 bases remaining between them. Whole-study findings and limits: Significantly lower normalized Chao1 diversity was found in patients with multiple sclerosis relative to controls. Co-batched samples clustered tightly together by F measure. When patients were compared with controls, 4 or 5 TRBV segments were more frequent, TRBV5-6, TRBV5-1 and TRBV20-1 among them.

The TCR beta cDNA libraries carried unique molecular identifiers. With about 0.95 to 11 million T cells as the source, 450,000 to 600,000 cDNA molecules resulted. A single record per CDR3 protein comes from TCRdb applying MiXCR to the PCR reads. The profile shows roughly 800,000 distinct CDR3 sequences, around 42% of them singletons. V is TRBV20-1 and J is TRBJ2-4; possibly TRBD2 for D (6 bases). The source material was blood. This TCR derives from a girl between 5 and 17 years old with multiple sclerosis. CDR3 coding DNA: TGCAGTGCTAGCGGGAGCTCGCTAGCCAAAAACATTCAGTACTTC. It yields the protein CSASGSSLAKNIQYF.